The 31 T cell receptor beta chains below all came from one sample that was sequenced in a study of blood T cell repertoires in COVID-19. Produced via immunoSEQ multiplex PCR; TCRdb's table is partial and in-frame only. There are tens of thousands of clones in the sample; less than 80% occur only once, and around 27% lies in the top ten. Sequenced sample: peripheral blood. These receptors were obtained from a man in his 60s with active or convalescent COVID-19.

CDR3 sequence (DNA): TGTGCCAGCAGCCCTGGGACAGGGGGCTTGGTCTATGGCTACACCTTC. It translates to CASSPGTGGLVYGYTF. V is TRBV3-1 (or the pseudogene TRBV3-2) and J is TRBJ1-2; 12 bases fit TRBD1. Germline CDR1 LGHDT, CDR2 YNNKEL (reference sequence). This CDR3 comprises 16 residues. With 4 bases clipped from V and 4 bases from J, the junction kept 7 bases outside the gene matches.

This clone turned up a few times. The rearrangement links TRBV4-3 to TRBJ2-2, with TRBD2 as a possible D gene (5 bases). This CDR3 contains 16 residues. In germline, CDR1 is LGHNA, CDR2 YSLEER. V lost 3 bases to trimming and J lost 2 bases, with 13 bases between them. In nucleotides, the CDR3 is TGCGCCAGCAGCCAGGATGGATCTAGCAACACCGGGGAGCTGTTTTTT. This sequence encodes CASSQDGSSNTGELFF.

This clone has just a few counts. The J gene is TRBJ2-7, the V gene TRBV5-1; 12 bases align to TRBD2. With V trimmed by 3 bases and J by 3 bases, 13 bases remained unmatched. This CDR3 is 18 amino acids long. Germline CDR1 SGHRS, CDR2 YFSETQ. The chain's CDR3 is CASSSDLAGGSHFYEQYF. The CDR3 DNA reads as TGCGCCAGCAGCTCGGACCTAGCGGGGGGGTCCCATTTCTACGAGCAGTACTTC.

The CDR3 nucleotides read TGTGCCTGGAACAGGGGTACCGGGGAGCTGTTTTTT. Translated: CAWNRGTGELFF. This chain joins TRBV30 and TRBJ2-2; the match to TRBD1 covers 7 bases. This CDR3 region has 12 residues. The ends lost 4 bases at V and 5 bases at J; junction bases unmatched: 1. Germline-derived CDR1 and CDR2 are GTSNPN and SVGIG (reference sequence). Complete variable domain (other parts from reference TRBV30 and TRBJ2-2): SQTIHQWPATLVQPVGSPLSLECTVEGTSNPNLYWYRQAAGRGLQLLFYSVGIGQISSEVPQNLSASRPQDRQFILSSKKLLLSDSGFYLCAWNRGTGELFFGEGSRLTVL.

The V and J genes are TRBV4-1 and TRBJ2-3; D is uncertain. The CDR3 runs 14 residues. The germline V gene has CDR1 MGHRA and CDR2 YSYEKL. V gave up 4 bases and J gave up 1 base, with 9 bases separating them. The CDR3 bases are TGCGCCAGCAGCCTCGGTGGAGGCACAGATACGCAGTATTTT. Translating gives CASSLGGGTDTQYF.

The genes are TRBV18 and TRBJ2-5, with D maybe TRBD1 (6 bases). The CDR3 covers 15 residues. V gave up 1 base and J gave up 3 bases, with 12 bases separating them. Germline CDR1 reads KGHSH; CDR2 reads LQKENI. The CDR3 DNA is TGTGCCAGCTCACCACGTACAGGGTTCGAAGAGACCCAGTACTTC. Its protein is CASSPRTGFEETQYF.

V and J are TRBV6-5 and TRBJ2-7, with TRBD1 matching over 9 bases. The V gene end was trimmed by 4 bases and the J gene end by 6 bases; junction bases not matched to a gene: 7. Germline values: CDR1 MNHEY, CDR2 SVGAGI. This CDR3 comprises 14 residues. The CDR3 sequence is CASSFRTGVSEQYF. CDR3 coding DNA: TGTGCCAGCAGTTTCCGGACAGGGGTTAGCGAGCAGTACTTC.

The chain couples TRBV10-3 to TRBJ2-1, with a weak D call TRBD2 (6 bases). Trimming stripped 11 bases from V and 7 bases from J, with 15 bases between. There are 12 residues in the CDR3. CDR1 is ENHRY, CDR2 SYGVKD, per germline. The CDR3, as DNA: TGTGCCTCCATGGGGGGAGGAAATGAGCAGTTCTTC. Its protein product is CASMGGGNEQFF.

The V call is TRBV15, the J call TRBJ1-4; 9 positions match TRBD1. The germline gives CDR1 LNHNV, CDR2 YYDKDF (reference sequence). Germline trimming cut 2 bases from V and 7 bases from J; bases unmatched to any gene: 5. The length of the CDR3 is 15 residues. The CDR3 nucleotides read TGTGCCACCAGCAGAAGGACAGGGGCTGGTGAAAAACTGTTTTTT. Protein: CATSRRTGAGEKLFF.

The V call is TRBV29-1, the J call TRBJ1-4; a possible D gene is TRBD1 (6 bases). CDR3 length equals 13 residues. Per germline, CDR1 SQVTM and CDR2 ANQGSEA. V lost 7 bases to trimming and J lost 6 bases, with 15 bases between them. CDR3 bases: TGCAGCGCCTCGGACAGACCCCATGAAAAACTGTTTTTT. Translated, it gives CSASDRPHEKLFF.

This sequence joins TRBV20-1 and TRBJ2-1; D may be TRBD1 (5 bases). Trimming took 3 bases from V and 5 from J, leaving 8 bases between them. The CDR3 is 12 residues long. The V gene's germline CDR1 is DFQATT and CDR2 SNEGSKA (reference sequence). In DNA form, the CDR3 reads TGCAGTGCTAGTACGGACAACAATGAGCAGTTCTTC. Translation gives CSASTDNNEQFF.

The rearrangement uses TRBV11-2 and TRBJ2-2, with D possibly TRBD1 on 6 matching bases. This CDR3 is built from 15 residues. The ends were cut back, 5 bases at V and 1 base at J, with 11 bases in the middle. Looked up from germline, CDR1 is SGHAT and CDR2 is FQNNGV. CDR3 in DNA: TGTGCCAGCAGCAGGTCGGGACAGAACACCGGGGAGCTGTTTTTT. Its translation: CASSRSGQNTGELFF. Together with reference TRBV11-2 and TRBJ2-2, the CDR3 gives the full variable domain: EAGVAQSPRYKIIEKRQSVAFWCNPISGHATLYWYQQILGQGPKLLIQFQNNGVVDDSQLPKDRFSAERLKGVDSTLKIQPAKLEDSAVYLCASSRSGQNTGELFFGEGSRLTVL.

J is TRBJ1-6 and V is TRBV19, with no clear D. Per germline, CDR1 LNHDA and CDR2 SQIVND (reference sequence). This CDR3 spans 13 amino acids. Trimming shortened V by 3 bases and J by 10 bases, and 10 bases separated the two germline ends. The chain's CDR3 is CASSIGPRSPLHF. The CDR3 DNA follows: TGTGCCAGTAGTATTGGCCCCAGGTCACCCCTCCACTTT.

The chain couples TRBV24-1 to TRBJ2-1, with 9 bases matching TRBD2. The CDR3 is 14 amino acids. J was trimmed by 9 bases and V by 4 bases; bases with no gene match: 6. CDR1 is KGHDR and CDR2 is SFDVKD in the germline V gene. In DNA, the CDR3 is TGTGCCACCAGTGAACCAGCGGGGGGCTTTGAGCAGTTCTTC. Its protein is CATSEPAGGFEQFF.

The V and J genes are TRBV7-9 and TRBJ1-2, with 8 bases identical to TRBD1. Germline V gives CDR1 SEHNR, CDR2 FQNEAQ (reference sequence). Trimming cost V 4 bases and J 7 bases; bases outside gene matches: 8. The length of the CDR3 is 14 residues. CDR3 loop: CASSSAGQEFGYTF. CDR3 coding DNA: TGTGCCAGCAGCTCGGCGGGACAGGAATTTGGCTACACCTTC. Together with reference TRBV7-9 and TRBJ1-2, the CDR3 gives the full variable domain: DTGVSQNPRHKITKRGQNVTFRCDPISEHNRLYWYRQTLGQGPEFLTYFQNEAQLEKSRLLSDRFSAERPKGSFSTLEIQRTEQGDSAMYLCASSSAGQEFGYTFGSGTRLTVV.

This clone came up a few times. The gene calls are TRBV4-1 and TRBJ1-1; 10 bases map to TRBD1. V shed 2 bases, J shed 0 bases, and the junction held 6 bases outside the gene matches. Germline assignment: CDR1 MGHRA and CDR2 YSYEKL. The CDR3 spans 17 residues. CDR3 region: CASSQHGTGDLNTEAFF. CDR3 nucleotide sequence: TGCGCCAGCAGCCAACATGGGACAGGGGATCTGAACACTGAAGCTTTCTTT.

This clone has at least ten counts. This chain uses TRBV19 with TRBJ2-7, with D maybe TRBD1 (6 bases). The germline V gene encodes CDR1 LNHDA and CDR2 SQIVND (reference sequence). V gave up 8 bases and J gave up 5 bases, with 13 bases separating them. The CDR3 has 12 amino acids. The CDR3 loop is CASRGRGDEQYF. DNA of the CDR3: TGTGCCAGTCGGGGCAGGGGCGACGAGCAGTACTTC. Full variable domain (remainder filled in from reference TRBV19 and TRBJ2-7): DGGITQSPKYLFRKEGQNVTLSCEQNLNHDAMYWYRQDPGQGLRLIYYSQIVNDFQKGDIAEGYSVSREKKESFPLTVTSAQKNPTAFYLCASRGRGDEQYFGPGTRLTVT.

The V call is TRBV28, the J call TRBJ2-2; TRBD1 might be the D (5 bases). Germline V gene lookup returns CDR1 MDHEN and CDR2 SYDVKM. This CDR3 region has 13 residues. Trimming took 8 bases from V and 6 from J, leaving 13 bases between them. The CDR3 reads CASGNLGAGELFF. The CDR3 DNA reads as TGTGCCAGCGGCAATCTAGGGGCCGGGGAGCTGTTTTTT.

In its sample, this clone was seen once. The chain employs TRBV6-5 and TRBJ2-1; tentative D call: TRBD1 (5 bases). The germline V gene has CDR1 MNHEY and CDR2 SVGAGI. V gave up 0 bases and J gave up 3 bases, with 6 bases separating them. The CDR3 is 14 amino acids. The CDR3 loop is CASSYSDSYNEQFF. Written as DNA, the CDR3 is TGTGCCAGCAGTTACTCCGACAGCTACAATGAGCAGTTCTTC.

The DNA of the CDR3 is TGTGCCAGCAGTTTCGGGGGTTATACCGGGGAGCTGTTTTTT. Residues: CASSFGGYTGELFF. The chain couples TRBV28 to TRBJ2-2, with D possibly being TRBD2 (6 bases). V lost 3 bases, J lost 5 bases, and 10 bases lay in between. Germline-derived CDR1 and CDR2 are MDHEN and SYDVKM. CDR3 length equals 14 residues.

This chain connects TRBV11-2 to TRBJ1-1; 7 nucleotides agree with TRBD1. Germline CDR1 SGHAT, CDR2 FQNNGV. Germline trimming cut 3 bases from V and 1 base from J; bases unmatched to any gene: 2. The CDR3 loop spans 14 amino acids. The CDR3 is CASSLTGSNTEAFF. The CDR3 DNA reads TGTGCCAGCAGCTTGACAGGGTCGAACACTGAAGCTTTCTTT.

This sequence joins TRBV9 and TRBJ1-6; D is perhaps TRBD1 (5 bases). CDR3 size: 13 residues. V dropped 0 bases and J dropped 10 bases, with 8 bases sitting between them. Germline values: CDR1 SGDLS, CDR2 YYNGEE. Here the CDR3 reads CASSVGGRSPLHF. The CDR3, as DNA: TGTGCCAGCAGCGTAGGGGGCCGATCACCCCTCCACTTT. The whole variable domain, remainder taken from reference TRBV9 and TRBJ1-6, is DSGVTQTPKHLITATGQRVTLRCSPRSGDLSVYWYQQSLDQGLQFLIQYYNGEERAKGNILERFSAQQFPDLHSELNLSSLELGDSALYFCASSVGGRSPLHFGNGTRLTVT.

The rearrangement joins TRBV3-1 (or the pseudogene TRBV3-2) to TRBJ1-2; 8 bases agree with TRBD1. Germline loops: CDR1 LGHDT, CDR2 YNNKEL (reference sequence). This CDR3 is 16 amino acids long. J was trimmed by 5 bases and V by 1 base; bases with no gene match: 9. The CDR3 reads CASSQGSGGAWYGYTF. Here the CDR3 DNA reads TGTGCCAGCAGCCAAGGTTCAGGGGGCGCGTGGTATGGCTACACCTTC.

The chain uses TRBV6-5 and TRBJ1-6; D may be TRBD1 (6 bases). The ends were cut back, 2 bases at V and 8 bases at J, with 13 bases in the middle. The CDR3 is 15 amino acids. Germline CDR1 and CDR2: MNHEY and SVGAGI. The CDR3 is CASSYGGGQDSPLHF. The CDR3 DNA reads TGTGCCAGCAGTTACGGCGGGGGGCAGGATTCACCCCTCCACTTT.

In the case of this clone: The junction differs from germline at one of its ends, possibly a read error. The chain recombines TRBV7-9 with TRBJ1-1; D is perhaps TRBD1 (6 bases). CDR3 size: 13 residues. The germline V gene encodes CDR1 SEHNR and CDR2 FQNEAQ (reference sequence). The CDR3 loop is CASSPTGNSEAFF. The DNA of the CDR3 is TGTGCCAGCAGCCCCACAGGGAACTCTGAAGCTTTCTTT.

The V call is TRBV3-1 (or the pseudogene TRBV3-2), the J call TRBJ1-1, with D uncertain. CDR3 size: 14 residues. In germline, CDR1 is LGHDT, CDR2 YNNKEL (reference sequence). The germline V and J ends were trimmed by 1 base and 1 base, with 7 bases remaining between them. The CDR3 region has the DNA TGTGCCAGCAGCCAAGCTGACAAGAACACTGAAGCTTTCTTT. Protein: CASSQADKNTEAFF.

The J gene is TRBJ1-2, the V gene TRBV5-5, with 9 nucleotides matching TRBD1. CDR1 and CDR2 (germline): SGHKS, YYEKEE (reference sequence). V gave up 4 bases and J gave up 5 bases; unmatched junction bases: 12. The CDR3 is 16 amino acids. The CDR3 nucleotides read TGTGCCAGCAGCGGGACAGGGCCAATATCGGGTTATGGCTACACCTTC. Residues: CASSGTGPISGYGYTF.

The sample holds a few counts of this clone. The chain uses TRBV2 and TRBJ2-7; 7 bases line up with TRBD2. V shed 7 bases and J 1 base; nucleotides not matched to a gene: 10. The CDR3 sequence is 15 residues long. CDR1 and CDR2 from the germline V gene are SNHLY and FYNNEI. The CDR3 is CASIRTFGGSYEQYF. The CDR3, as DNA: TGTGCCAGCATCCGGACCTTCGGGGGGTCCTACGAGCAGTACTTC.

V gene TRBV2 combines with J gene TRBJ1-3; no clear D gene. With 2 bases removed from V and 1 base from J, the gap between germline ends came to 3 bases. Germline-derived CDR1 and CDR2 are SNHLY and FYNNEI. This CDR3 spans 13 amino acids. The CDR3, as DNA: TGTGCCAGCAGTGAACAGTCTGGAAACACCATATATTTT. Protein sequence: CASSEQSGNTIYF.

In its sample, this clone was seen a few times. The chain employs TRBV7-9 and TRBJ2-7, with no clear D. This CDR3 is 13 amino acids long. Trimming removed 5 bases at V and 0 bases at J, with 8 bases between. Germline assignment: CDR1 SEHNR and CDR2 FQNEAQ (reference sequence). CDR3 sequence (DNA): TGTGCCAGCAGCAGGGATTACTCCTACGAGCAGTACTTC. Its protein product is CASSRDYSYEQYF.

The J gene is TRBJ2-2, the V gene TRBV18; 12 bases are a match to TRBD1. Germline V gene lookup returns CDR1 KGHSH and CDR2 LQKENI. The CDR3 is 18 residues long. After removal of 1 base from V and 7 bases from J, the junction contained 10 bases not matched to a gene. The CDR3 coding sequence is TGTGCCAGCTCACCACTCGGCGCGGGACAGGGGGCTTTCGGGGAGCTGTTTTTT. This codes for CASSPLGAGQGAFGELFF.